The clone carrying this T cell receptor (beta chain) appeared a few times. What it recognizes is unknown. These data come from a study of blood T cells in healthy people across ages. Findings of the study overall: It was not known whether donors were CMV positive (a possible confounder of expanded clonotype changes).

The CDR3 consists of 20 residues. A sample-barcoded 5' primer and a J-beta primer mix were used in a second PCR of roughly 7 to 11 cycles. One entry per CDR3 protein results from TCRdb running MiXCR on the 5' RACE reads. In the table there are 500,000 to 550,000 distinct CDR3 sequences, approximately 25% of which are singletons. A further study also used this sample, focusing on T cells of mothers and their children. That investigation notes: Across the analysis, no persistent microchimeric T cell clones were detected.

The specimen sequenced was blood. The source of this sequence is a boy between 10 and 17 years old in good health. The rearrangement joins TRBV21-1 to TRBJ2-2; TRBD1, the table's D call, was not compared with the DNA. TRBV21-1 is described as a pseudogene. In nucleotides, the CDR3 is TGTGCCAGCAGCGACCCGGACTGCCCCCACTACGGTGGGGACACCGGGGAGCTGTTTTTT. Translation gives CASSDPDCPHYGGDTGELFF.